This TCR beta chain originates from a study of beta chain features in type 1 diabetes. Whole-study results and caveats: The study left unresolved whether HLA type influences TCRB rearrangement. Shorter TCRB CDR3s, moderately but significantly so, marked every one of the four CD4+ subsets in Type 1 diabetes patients. More deletions and fewer insertions at VDJ junctions were seen in type 1 diabetes patients.

This CDR3 contains 17 residues. V dropped 2 bases and J dropped 5; count of bases not matched to a gene: 8. Germline V gene data show CDR1 as LGHNA and CDR2 as YNFKEQ. On this clone: Its cognate antigen is unknown.

Sorting of CD4+ naive, central memory, regulatory and stem cell-like memory cells was performed via CD45RO/CCR7/CD25/CD127/CD95/CD27. All sorted populations exceeded 95% purity. Expressed TCRB transcripts were sequenced after all isolated RNA was converted to cDNA. The table came from immunoSEQ multiplex PCR; TCRdb's copy has only in-frame clones and leaves some out. The table lists 160,000 or so clones, around 9% of them singletons. Sequenced: central memory CD4+ T cells from blood. The chain has TRBV4-2 and TRBJ2-6, with 8 bases fitting TRBD2. The origin of this receptor is a woman between 25 and 40 years old with type 1 diabetes. CDR3 region: CASSQTSGPLRANVLTF. CDR3 nucleotides: TGTGCCAGCAGCCAAACTAGCGGACCTCTTAGGGCCAACGTCCTGACTTTC.